There are many counts of the clone carrying this T cell receptor beta chain. Its antigen is unidentified. V was cut by 3 bases and J by 1 base, with 9 bases left in between. The CDR3 spans 14 residues. The V gene's germline CDR1 is SGHTA and CDR2 FQGNSA. There were healthy Caucasian individuals from Russia, aged roughly 6 to 100, serving as donors. Total RNA was extracted at no less than 6 micrograms per sample. The data stem from a study of blood T cells in healthy people across ages. Overall study findings and caveats: When set beside aged donors, long-lived donors presented more naive CD4+ cells and higher diversity. The study regarded diversity estimates from one million T cells as underestimates.

The second PCR ran roughly 7 to 12 cycles with a sample-barcoded 5' primer and J-beta primers. TCRdb ran MiXCR on the 5' RACE reads and lists one entry per CDR3 protein. This table holds approximately 810,000 distinct CDR3 sequences, 25% to 30% found once. The sequence came from a woman older than 75 in good health. V usage is TRBV7-2 and J usage is TRBJ2-5, with D possibly matching TRBD1 (5 bases). The specimen sequenced was blood. The CDR3 sequence: CASSFQGSQETQYF. In DNA form, the CDR3 reads TGTGCCAGCAGCTTTCAGGGAAGCCAAGAGACCCAGTACTTC.